Below are 7 T cell receptor beta chains sequenced from a single sample in a study of T cell responses to AZD1222 COVID-19 vaccine. Profiling relied on immunoSEQ multiplex PCR, and the TCRdb table lists in-frame clones only, not all of them. The sample records approximately 67,000 clones, 86% being singletons. This specimen consisted of peripheral blood, obtained on day 0 of AZD1222 vaccination. These receptors all come from an adult in good health.

The chain joins TRBV10-3 to TRBJ1-5, with D tentatively TRBD1 (5 bases). Deletions cut 6 bases from V and 1 base from J, with 13 bases between. This CDR3 comprises 15 residues. Germline V lookup: CDR1 ENHRY, CDR2 SYGVKD. The CDR3 sequence is CAIRAGQGSNQPQHF. CDR3 coding DNA: TGTGCCATCAGAGCAGGGCAGGGAAGCAATCAGCCCCAGCATTTT.

CDR3 nucleotide sequence: TGTGCCAGCAGGCAAGCGGGGGGAAATGAGCAGTTCTTC. The encoded protein is CASRQAGGNEQFF. The genes are TRBV2 and TRBJ2-1, with TRBD2 identical over 9 bases. The CDR3 has 13 residues. Germline assignment: CDR1 SNHLY and CDR2 FYNNEI. V shed 6 bases and J 7 bases; nucleotides not matched to a gene: 4.

V and J are TRBV23-1 and TRBJ2-7; the match to TRBD1 covers 10 bases. TRBV23-1 is an open reading frame whose function is uncertain. The CDR3 sequence is 14 residues long. Germline trimming cut 2 bases from V and 3 bases from J; bases unmatched to any gene: 1. CDR3 DNA sequence: TGCGCCAGCAGTCAAGGGACAGGGGACTACGAGCAGTACTTC. Translating it yields CASSQGTGDYEQYF.

The chain employs TRBV6-5 and TRBJ2-7; 10 bases are shared with TRBD1. The V and J ends lost 7 bases and 0 bases, in that order; junction bases with no gene match: 3. The CDR3 has 14 residues. Germline CDR1 and CDR2: MNHEY and SVGAGI. CDR3 in DNA: TGTGCCAGCAAGGACAGGGGGGACTCCTACGAGCAGTACTTC. As protein: CASKDRGDSYEQYF.

The rearrangement joins TRBV7-2 to TRBJ2-1; D perhaps matches TRBD2 (6 bases). The ends were cut back, 1 base at V and 3 bases at J, with 10 bases in the middle. The CDR3 loop spans 15 amino acids. Germline V gene lookup returns CDR1 SGHTA and CDR2 FQGNSA. The CDR3 DNA follows: TGTGCCAGCAGCTTAGTTCCCGGGAGCTACAATGAGCAGTTCTTC. It translates to CASSLVPGSYNEQFF.

V usage is TRBV9 and J usage is TRBJ2-5, with a tentative D call TRBD2 (7 bases). The CDR3 covers 15 residues. V was clipped by 0 bases and J by 1 base, with 10 bases between them. The V gene's germline CDR1 is SGDLS and CDR2 YYNGEE. This CDR3 reads CASSVAGGLQETQYF. Written as DNA, the CDR3 is TGTGCCAGCAGCGTAGCGGGGGGCCTCCAAGAGACCCAGTACTTC.

This sequence joins TRBV28 and TRBJ1-2; 8 bases match TRBD1. The CDR3 is 14 residues long. CDR1 is MDHEN and CDR2 is SYDVKM in the germline V gene. V trimming: 8 bases; J trimming: 7 bases; junction bases outside the gene matches: 12. The CDR3, as DNA: TGTGCCAGCCGGTGGGCAGGGGGCATCGGTGGCTACACCTTC. Its protein is CASRWAGGIGGYTF.